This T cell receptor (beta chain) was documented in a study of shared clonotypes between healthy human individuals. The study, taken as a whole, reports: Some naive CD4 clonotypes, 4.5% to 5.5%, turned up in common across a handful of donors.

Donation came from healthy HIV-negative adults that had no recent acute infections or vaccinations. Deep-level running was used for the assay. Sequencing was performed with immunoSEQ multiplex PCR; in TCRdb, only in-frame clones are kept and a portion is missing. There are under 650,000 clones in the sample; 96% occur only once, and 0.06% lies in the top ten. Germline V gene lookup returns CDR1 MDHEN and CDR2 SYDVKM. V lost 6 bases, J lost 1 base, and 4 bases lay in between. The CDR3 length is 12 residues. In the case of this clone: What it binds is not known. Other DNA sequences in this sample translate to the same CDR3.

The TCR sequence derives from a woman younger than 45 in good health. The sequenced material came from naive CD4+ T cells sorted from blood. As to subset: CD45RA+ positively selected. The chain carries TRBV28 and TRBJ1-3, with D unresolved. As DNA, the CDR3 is TGTGCCAGCAGGGTTTCTGGAAACACCATATATTTT. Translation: CASRVSGNTIYF.